These T cell receptor beta chains were read from a single sample in a study of monozygotic twins with inflammatory bowel disease. Reanalyzing the 5' RACE reads, TCRdb keeps one entry per CDR3 protein, without DNA. The table gives approximately 400,000 distinct CDR3 sequences; the top ten clones make up about 2.3% of it. The sequencing sample was made of blood. The receptors originated from a human donor with ulcerative colitis or Crohn's disease, or a healthy co-twin of an affected twin (not recorded which). Each CDR3 is given with its conserved first and last residue.

cdr3_aa j_call v_call
CASTSDKEAFF TRBJ1-1 TRBV7-9
CASSLGTKGQPQHF TRBJ1-5 TRBV5-6
CASSFQGTGIQPQHF TRBJ1-5 TRBV6-2/TRBV6-3
CASSQDLKQGGGYTF TRBJ1-2 TRBV4-3
CASTGTTEIYGYTF TRBJ1-2 TRBV6-5
CAISETGQVVSYNSPLHF TRBJ1-6 TRBV10-3
CSARSQAVSGTRRATQYF TRBJ2-5 TRBV20-1
CASNNGGESEAFF TRBJ1-1 TRBV12-3/TRBV12-4
CASRQQGQETQYF TRBJ2-5 TRBV19
CASSLSQPGELFF TRBJ2-2 TRBV5-1
CDREGLHVHYTQYF TRBJ2-3 TRBV5-1
CASSPGQRPGELFF TRBJ2-2 TRBV7-7
CSAGDRSNYGYTF TRBJ1-2 TRBV20-1
CASSRLAGEAFF TRBJ1-1 TRBV7-9
CASNSQGMRVYEQYF TRBJ2-7 TRBV28
CASSAGQSYNEQFF TRBJ2-1 TRBV9
CASSSGRMNTEAFF TRBJ1-1 TRBV5-4